Detailed here is one T cell receptor beta chain. The sample belongs to a study of blood T cells in healthy people across ages. A J-beta primer mix and a sample-barcoded 5' primer were used in a second PCR of roughly 6 to 11 cycles. Using its own MiXCR run on the 5' RACE reads, TCRdb lists one record per CDR3 protein. In the table there are around 800,000 distinct CDR3 sequences, about 26% of which are singletons. Donors ranged from roughly 6 to 90 years old and were healthy Caucasians in Russia. The total RNA that was extracted per sample amounted to at least 5.5 micrograms. These data were also reused for a study on T cells of mothers and their children.

The sequenced sample was blood. The TCR originated in a boy younger than 18 in good health.

The CDR3 sequence is CASSDRGGRGEQFF. The CDR3 DNA follows: TGTGCCAGCAGTGATAGAGGGGGCAGGGGTGAGCAGTTCTTC. The V gene is TRBV2, the J gene TRBJ2-1; 7 nucleotides agree with TRBD1. Germline trimming cut 3 bases from V and 9 bases from J; bases unmatched to any gene: 8. The CDR3 is 14 residues long. Per germline, CDR1 SNHLY and CDR2 FYNNEI.